Described below is a single T cell receptor (beta chain) sequence and its context. No antigen is known for it. This sample is part of a study of cytomegalovirus exposure and HLA in healthy donors. Regarding the study as a whole: Upon later analysis, TCR association rates were observed to vary by HLA locus, being highest for DRB1 and lowest for HLA-C. Later, an analysis found that common viral pathogens appeared to be linked with several of the most significant clusters.

PCR was performed using 60 Vbeta and 13 Jbeta primers. The data were produced by immunoSEQ multiplex PCR, yet TCRdb's version contains in-frame clones alone and is incomplete. There are 100,000 to 150,000 clones in the sample; roughly 75% occur only once, and under 13% lies in the top ten. Although they were nominally healthy when sampled, donors likely had unrecorded immune exposures. This CDR3 is built from 16 residues. Germline lookup yields CDR1 MNHEY and CDR2 SMNVEV (reference sequence). Losses at the gene ends were 6 bases for V and 6 bases for J; bases not matched to a gene: 14. V usage is TRBV27 and J usage is TRBJ2-7; 10 positions agree with TRBD1. The material sequenced was PBMCs. The sequence was obtained from a man aged 30 to 45 in good health and CMV-seropositive. In nucleotides, the CDR3 is TGTGCCAGCAGAGTGCCCATCGGGACAGGGGAGTTCGAGCAGTACTTC. Translation: CASRVPIGTGEFEQYF.